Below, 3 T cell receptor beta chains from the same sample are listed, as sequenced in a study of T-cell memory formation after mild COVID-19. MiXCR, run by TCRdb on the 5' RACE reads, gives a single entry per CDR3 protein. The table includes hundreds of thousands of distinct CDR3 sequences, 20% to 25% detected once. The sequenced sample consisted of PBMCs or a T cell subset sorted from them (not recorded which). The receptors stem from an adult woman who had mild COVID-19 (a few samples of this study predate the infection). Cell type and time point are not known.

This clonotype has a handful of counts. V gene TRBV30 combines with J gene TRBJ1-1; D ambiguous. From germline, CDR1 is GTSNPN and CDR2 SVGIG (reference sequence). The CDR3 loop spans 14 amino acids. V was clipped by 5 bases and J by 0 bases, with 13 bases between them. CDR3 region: CAWGREQLNTEAFF. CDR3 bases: TGTGCCTGGGGGCGGGAGCAACTGAACACTGAAGCTTTCTTT.

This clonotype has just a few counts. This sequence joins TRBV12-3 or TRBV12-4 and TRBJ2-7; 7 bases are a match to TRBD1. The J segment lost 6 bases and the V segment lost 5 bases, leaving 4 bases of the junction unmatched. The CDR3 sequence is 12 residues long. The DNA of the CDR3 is TGTGCCAGCAGTAAGACAGGGACCGAGCAGTACTTC. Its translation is CASSKTGTEQYF.

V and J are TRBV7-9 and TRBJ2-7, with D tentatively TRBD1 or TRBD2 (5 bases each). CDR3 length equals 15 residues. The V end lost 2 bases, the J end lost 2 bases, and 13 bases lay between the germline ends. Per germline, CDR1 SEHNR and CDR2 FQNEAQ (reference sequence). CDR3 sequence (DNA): TGTGCCAGCAGCTTAACCCGGGACGGAACCTACGAGCAGTACTTC. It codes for CASSLTRDGTYEQYF. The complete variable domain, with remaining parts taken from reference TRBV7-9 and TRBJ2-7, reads DTGVSQNPRHKITKRGQNVTFRCDPISEHNRLYWYRQTLGQGPEFLTYFQNEAQLEKSRLLSDRFSAERPKGSFSTLEIQRTEQGDSAMYLCASSLTRDGTYEQYFGPGTRLTVT.